This TCR beta chain was obtained from a study of blood T cell repertoires in COVID-19. Background on the study: T cells, B-cell-depleted T cells, or PBMCs provided the cDNA or gDNA that served as material.

The participants were between about 18 and 90 years old and came from some 25 US areas. CDR3 length: 14 residues. Trimming took 4 bases from V and 1 from J, leaving 10 bases between them. Germline V gives CDR1 ENHRY, CDR2 SYGVKD. Per the original data handling: Reference gene primers were amplified, and this amplification served to estimate nucleated cell counts. Clones were read by immunoSEQ multiplex PCR, and TCRdb kept only the in-frame ones, dropping some. Clone size and V and J calls were adopted from that table, with D and trimming inferred from the DNA. The sample includes 260,000 or so clones, 80% to 90% seen only once; the top ten take just over 2.5%.

The chain employs TRBV10-3 and TRBJ1-1, with no clear D. This TCR derives from a woman younger than 45 with acute COVID-19. The sample comprised PBMCs or T cells enriched from blood (not recorded which). The CDR3 here is CAISATGENTEAFF. DNA of the CDR3: TGTGCCATCAGTGCGACCGGGGAGAACACTGAAGCTTTCTTT.